The 21 T cell receptor beta chains in this list originate from one sample, sequenced in a study of Tregs in tolerant kidney transplant recipients (dated by TCRdb to about 2019). Transplants used related donors with nonmyeloablative bone marrow transplantation; mixed chimerism was transient in the human trials. The library was obtained by the immunoSEQ multiplex PCR assay. TCRdb carries this immuneACCESS record with in-frame sequences only. Its versions omit some clonotypes, under half of them owing to an unresolved V gene in the studies checked, with the rest unexplained. The sample includes 100,000 or so clones, with 93% observed a single time. Around 1.6% of the sample is held by the ten biggest clonotypes. The source material was CD4+ T cells from blood (PBMCs), sampled 12 months after the transplant. All receptors come from a human patient who received a combined kidney and bone marrow transplant. Post transplant, some T cells may arise from the graft donor.

The J gene is TRBJ2-7, the V gene TRBV29-1; 8 bases are shared with TRBD2. This CDR3 is 16 amino acids long. CDR1 and CDR2 (germline): SQVTM, ANQGSEA. Trimming took 0 bases from V and 2 from J; bases not matched to a gene: 9. Here the CDR3 reads CSVEDSAGGSTYEQYF. CDR3 sequence (DNA): TGCAGCGTTGAAGATTCGGCGGGAGGCAGCACCTACGAGCAGTACTTC.

V usage is TRBV11-3 and J usage is TRBJ2-1; 7 nucleotides match TRBD2. The V gene end was trimmed by 7 bases and the J gene end by 0 bases; junction bases not matched to a gene: 9. The germline CDR1 and CDR2 sequences are SGHNT and YENEEA. The CDR3 covers 16 residues. The DNA for the CDR3 is TGTGCCAGCAACGTAGCGGGTACGAGCTCCTACAATGAGCAGTTCTTC. It yields the protein CASNVAGTSSYNEQFF. Together with reference TRBV11-3 and TRBJ2-1, the CDR3 gives the full variable domain: EAGVVQSPRYKIIEKKQPVAFWCNPISGHNTLYWYLQNLGQGPELLIRYENEEAVDDSQLPKDRFSAERLKGVDSTLKIQPAELGDSAVYLCASNVAGTSSYNEQFFGPGTRLTVL.

This sequence joins TRBV10-3 and TRBJ2-5; tentative D call: TRBD1 (5 bases). The CDR3 covers 15 residues. In germline, CDR1 is ENHRY, CDR2 SYGVKD. With 4 bases removed from V and 5 bases from J, the gap between germline ends came to 17 bases. The CDR3 DNA is TGTGCCATCAGTGTCTTGCAGGGATCCAGGGAGACCCAGTACTTC. It specifies CAISVLQGSRETQYF.

The chain combines TRBV29-1 with TRBJ2-3, with 7 positions matching TRBD2. V shed 3 bases, J shed 0 bases, and the junction held 6 bases outside the gene matches. This CDR3 is 15 amino acids long. Germline loops: CDR1 SQVTM, CDR2 ANQGSEA. The CDR3 DNA follows: TGCAGCGTTGATGTGGTCGGGGGGAGCACAGATACGCAGTATTTT. Residues: CSVDVVGGSTDTQYF.

V and J are TRBV29-1 and TRBJ2-7; TRBD1 matches 7 bases. Unmatched junction bases numbered 7, after V lost 6 bases and J lost 5 bases. CDR3 size: 12 residues. CDR1 is SQVTM and CDR2 is ANQGSEA in the germline V gene. CDR3 sequence: CSVRTGFNEQYF. Here the CDR3 DNA reads TGCAGCGTGCGGACAGGATTCAACGAGCAGTACTTC.

V is TRBV14 and J is TRBJ2-3; the match to TRBD1 covers 7 bases. This CDR3 has 16 residues. After removal of 4 bases from V and 4 bases from J, the junction contained 11 bases not matched to a gene. The germline V gene has CDR1 SGHDN and CDR2 FVKESK. DNA of the CDR3: TGTGCCAGCAGCCGAAGCGGCAAGGGGGCTTCAGATACGCAGTATTTT. Its translation is CASSRSGKGASDTQYF.

This clone was counted a few times. This sequence joins TRBV19 and TRBJ2-6; 11 bases align to TRBD1. Germline V gene sequence: CDR1 LNHDA, CDR2 SQIVND (reference sequence). Unmatched junction bases numbered 14, after V lost 10 bases and J lost 3 bases. CDR3 length equals 18 residues. The CDR3 loop is CATRPGQGAYFGANVLTF. CDR3 nucleotides: TGTGCCACCAGGCCTGGACAGGGGGCCTACTTTGGGGCCAACGTCCTGACTTTC.

The chain joins TRBV6-1 to TRBJ1-1, with D possibly being TRBD1 (5 bases). The CDR3 has 14 residues. Germline CDR1 and CDR2: MNHNS and SASEGT. V was trimmed by 10 bases and J by 1 base, leaving 16 bases between them. DNA for the CDR3: TGTGCCACCGCAGGGAGGGCAAGGAACACTGAAGCTTTCTTT. It yields the protein CATAGRARNTEAFF.

The chain links TRBV6-1 to TRBJ2-5, with D possibly TRBD1 on 6 matching bases. Germline assignment: CDR1 MNHNS and CDR2 SASEGT. This CDR3 contains 13 residues. Between the trimmed V and J ends, which lost 1 base and 9 bases, there was a span of 12 bases. The CDR3 DNA follows: TGTGCCAGCAGTGAAGTACAGAAGGGGGCCCAGTACTTC. Residues: CASSEVQKGAQYF.

V is TRBV19 and J is TRBJ1-3, with TRBD1 matching 9 bases. This CDR3 has 12 amino acids. Germline CDR1 and CDR2: LNHDA and SQIVND (reference sequence). Trimming took 10 bases from V and 6 from J; bases not matched to a gene: 4. The CDR3 sequence is CATGTGLNTIYF. CDR3 nucleotide sequence: TGTGCCACCGGGACAGGGTTAAACACCATATATTTT.

The V gene is TRBV6-8, the J gene TRBJ2-7; perhaps TRBD1 as D (5 bases). V shed 8 bases and J shed 2 bases, with 19 bases lying between them. The CDR3 covers 15 residues. Germline CDR1 MNHGY, CDR2 SAAAGT. CDR3 bases: TGTGCCAGCGTATTGACCCAGGGAAGAACCTACGAGCAGTACTTC. Its protein product is CASVLTQGRTYEQYF.

This clone occurred a few times. V is TRBV10-3 and J is TRBJ2-2; TRBD1 matches at 7 bases. There are 13 residues in the CDR3. Germline CDR1 and CDR2: ENHRY and SYGVKD. V lost 3 bases to trimming and J lost 10 bases; unmatched junction nucleotides: 5. For the CDR3, the DNA is TGTGCCATCAGTGATATAGGGGGCCTGGAGCTGTTTTTT. Amino acid sequence: CAISDIGGLELFF.

On this clone itself: At one of its ends the junction is not consistent with the germline gene, which may arise from a read error. The rearrangement uses TRBV4-3 and TRBJ1-4, with a weak D call TRBD1 (6 bases). Looked up from germline, CDR1 is LGHNA and CDR2 is YSLEER. The CDR3 is 16 amino acids. CDR3 sequence: CASSKEAGVTNEKLFF. CDR3 DNA sequence: TGCGCCAGCAGCAAAGAAGCAGGGGTGACTAATGAAAAACTGTTTTTT.

The genes are TRBV5-1 and TRBJ2-1; 11 bases match TRBD2. The junction had 12 bases not matched to a gene; V was cut back by 4 bases and J by 6 bases. Germline V gene lookup returns CDR1 SGHRS and CDR2 YFSETQ. CDR3 length: 17 residues. CDR3 nucleotides: TGCGCCAGCAGCATCCACATAAATAGCGGGAGGGTCAATGAGCAGTTCTTC. Encoded protein: CASSIHINSGRVNEQFF.

The rearrangement links TRBV15 to TRBJ2-7; 13 bases are shared with TRBD2. J gave up 3 bases and V 3 bases, and 2 bases lay outside the gene matches. The CDR3 covers 15 residues. Germline V gene sequence: CDR1 LNHNV, CDR2 YYDKDF (reference sequence). DNA for the CDR3: TGTGCCACCAGCAGCAGGACTAGCGGGAGCTACGAGCAGTACTTC. It specifies CATSSRTSGSYEQYF.

The chain uses TRBV27 and TRBJ2-1; 7 bases fit TRBD1. With V trimmed by 1 base and J by 5 bases, 11 bases remained unmatched. Germline values: CDR1 MNHEY, CDR2 SMNVEV (reference sequence). The CDR3 is 17 residues long. CDR3 nucleotides: TGTGCCAGCAGTTTATTTCCTCGGACAGGCCTAAACAATGAGCAGTTCTTC. It is translated as CASSLFPRTGLNNEQFF.

This chain joins TRBV7-3 and TRBJ2-7; D might be TRBD1 (6 bases). CDR1 SGHTA and CDR2 FQGTGA come from the germline V gene. Trimming pared 5 bases from V and 3 bases from J, leaving 11 bases between. The CDR3 spans 13 residues. The DNA for the CDR3 is TGTGCCAGCAGCCCCTCGGACAGCTACGAGCAGTACTTC. Its translation: CASSPSDSYEQYF. Variable domain in full (rest from reference TRBV7-3 and TRBJ2-7): GAGVSQTPSNKVTEKGKYVELRCDPISGHTALYWYRQSLGQGPEFLIYFQGTGAADDSGLPNDRFFAVRPEGSVSTLKIQRTERGDSAVYLCASSPSDSYEQYFGPGTRLTVT.

This sequence joins TRBV19 and TRBJ2-5, with D perhaps TRBD2 (7 bases). The CDR3 length is 17 residues. V lost 5 bases and J 3 bases, leaving 22 bases between the germline ends. CDR1 and CDR2 from the germline V gene are LNHDA and SQIVND (reference sequence). CDR3 DNA sequence: TGTGCCAGTAGTCCGTGGGAGGGGGACTCTACAAAAGAGACCCAGTACTTC. Protein: CASSPWEGDSTKETQYF.

The chain recombines TRBV11-2 with TRBJ2-3, with D hard to call. The germline V gene encodes CDR1 SGHAT and CDR2 FQNNGV. The CDR3 length is 15 residues. The V and J ends lost 0 bases and 4 bases respectively, with 11 bases between them. CDR3 loop: CASSLDSPVPDTQYF. The CDR3 bases are TGTGCCAGCAGCTTAGATTCCCCTGTCCCAGATACGCAGTATTTT.

J is TRBJ2-7 and V is TRBV27; D not certain. V dropped 3 bases and J dropped 3 bases, with 12 bases sitting between them. Germline-derived CDR1 and CDR2 are MNHEY and SMNVEV (reference sequence). The CDR3 runs to 14 residues. Written as DNA, the CDR3 is TGTGCCAGCAGTTTCTGGTCAGGTAACTACGAGCAGTACTTC. This codes for CASSFWSGNYEQYF.

This clone appeared once. The J gene is TRBJ1-3, the V gene TRBV7-8; TRBD1 matches 7 bases. CDR3 length: 15 residues. Germline V lookup: CDR1 SGHVS, CDR2 FQNEAQ. V gave up 1 base and J gave up 3 bases; unmatched junction bases: 3. The CDR3 reads CASSLVTGNGNTIYF. The CDR3, as DNA: TGTGCCAGCAGCTTAGTGACAGGGAATGGAAACACCATATATTTT.